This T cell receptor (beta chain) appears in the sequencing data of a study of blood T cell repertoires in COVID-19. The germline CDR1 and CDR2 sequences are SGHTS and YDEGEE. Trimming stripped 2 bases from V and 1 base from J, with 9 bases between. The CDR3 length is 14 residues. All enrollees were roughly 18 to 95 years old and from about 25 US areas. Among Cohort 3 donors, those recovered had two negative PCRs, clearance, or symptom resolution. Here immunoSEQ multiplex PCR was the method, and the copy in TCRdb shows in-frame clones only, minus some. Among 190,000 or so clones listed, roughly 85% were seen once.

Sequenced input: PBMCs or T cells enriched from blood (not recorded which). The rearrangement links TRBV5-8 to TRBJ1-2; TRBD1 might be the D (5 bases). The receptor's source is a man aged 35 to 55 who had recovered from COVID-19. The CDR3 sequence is CASSFGGVNYGYTF. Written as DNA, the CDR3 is TGTGCCAGCAGCTTCGGGGGGGTTAACTATGGCTACACCTTC.